This TCR beta chain comes out of a study of T cell responses to AZD1222 COVID-19 vaccine. Notes on the study in general: Only a handful of AZD1222 recipients, several in all, had baseline seropositivity. Spike-specific TCR repertoires showed rising breadth and depth after two AZD1222 doses. Dominant at 160-218 and 743-854, vaccine-associated CD4 TCRs also spanned spike. Among the donors, most were white British and more were female, and clonal diversity was possibly underestimated.

The V end was cut by 8 bases, the J end by 0 bases, with 11 bases between. This CDR3 has 14 residues. The germline gives CDR1 MNHEY, CDR2 SMNVEV (reference sequence). This clone appeared once. Its antigen is not identified. Method: immunoSEQ multiplex PCR; TCRdb's copy keeps in-frame clones and lacks some. Among tens of thousands of clones listed, 86% were seen once. This clonotype was obtained from an adult who received the AZD1222 COVID-19 vaccine. The source material was peripheral blood, sampled 28 days after the second AZD1222 dose. The rearrangement joins TRBV27 to TRBJ2-1; D perhaps matches TRBD2 (6 bases). The CDR3 is CASWRGSSYNEQFF. CDR3 sequence (DNA): TGTGCCAGCTGGCGGGGAAGCTCCTACAATGAGCAGTTCTTC.